This T cell receptor beta chain was captured by sequencing in a study of shared clonotypes between healthy human individuals. Study information: CD4 naive and CD4 memory each took three plates per donor, while CD8 naive took two and CD8 memory one.

About this clone: The antigen remains undetermined.

Trimming removed 3 bases from V and 7 bases from J, with 11 bases in between. The CDR3 extends over 13 amino acids. CDR1 is SGDLS, CDR2 YYNGEE, per germline. Sequencing was at deep level. TCRdb keeps only in-frame clones here, not all; method: immunoSEQ multiplex PCR. The sample yields 2 million to 2.5 million clones, 85% to 95% seen once. Study-wide points: Larger estimated richness was generally recorded for naive subsets relative to memory subsets.

The chain links TRBV9 to TRBJ1-5; the D gene is possibly TRBD1 (6 bases). The TCR was taken from a man younger than 35 in good health. Some clones in this sample may be carry-over from other donors' samples. Sequencing used naive CD4+ T cells from PBMCs. As for subset: CD45RA+ positively selected. CDR3 sequence reads: CASSAQGNQPQHF. In nucleotides, the CDR3 is TGTGCCAGCAGCGCTCAGGGGAACCAGCCCCAGCATTTT.